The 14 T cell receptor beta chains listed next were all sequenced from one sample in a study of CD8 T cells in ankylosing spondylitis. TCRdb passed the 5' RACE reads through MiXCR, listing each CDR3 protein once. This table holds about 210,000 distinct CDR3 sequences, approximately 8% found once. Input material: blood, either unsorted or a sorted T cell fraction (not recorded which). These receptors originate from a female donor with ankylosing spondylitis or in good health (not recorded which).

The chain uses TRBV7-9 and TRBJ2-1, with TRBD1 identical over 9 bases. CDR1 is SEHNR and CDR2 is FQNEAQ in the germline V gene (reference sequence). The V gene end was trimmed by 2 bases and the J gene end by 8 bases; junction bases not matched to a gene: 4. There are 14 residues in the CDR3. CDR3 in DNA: TGTGCCAGCAGCTTACTGACAGGGGGATATGAGCAGTTCTTC. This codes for CASSLLTGGYEQFF.

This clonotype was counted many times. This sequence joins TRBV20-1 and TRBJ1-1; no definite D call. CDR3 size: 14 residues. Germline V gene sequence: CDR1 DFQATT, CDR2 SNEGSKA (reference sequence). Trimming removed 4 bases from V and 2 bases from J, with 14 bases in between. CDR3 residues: CSATAGRTNTEAFF. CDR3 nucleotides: TGCAGTGCTACAGCGGGCCGGACCAACACTGAAGCTTTCTTT.

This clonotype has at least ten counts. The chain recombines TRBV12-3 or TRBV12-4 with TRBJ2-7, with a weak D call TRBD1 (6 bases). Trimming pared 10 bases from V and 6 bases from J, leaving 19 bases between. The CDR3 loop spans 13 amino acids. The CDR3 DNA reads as TGTGCCACGTCTGGGGGCAGGCTCTCCGAGCAGTACTTC. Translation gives CATSGGRLSEQYF.

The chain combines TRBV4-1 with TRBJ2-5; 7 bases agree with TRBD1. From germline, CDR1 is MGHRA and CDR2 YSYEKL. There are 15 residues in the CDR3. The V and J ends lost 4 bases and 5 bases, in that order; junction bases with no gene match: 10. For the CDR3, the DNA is TGCGCCAGCAGCCTCACCTACAGGGGAGAGGAGACCCAGTACTTC. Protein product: CASSLTYRGEETQYF.

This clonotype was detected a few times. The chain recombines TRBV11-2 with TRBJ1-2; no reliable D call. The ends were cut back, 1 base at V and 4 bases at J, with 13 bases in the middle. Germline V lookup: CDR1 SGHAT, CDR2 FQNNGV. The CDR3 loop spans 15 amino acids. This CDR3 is CASSLAGSGIYGYTF. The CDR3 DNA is TGTGCCAGCAGCTTAGCTGGGTCGGGTATCTATGGCTACACCTTC.

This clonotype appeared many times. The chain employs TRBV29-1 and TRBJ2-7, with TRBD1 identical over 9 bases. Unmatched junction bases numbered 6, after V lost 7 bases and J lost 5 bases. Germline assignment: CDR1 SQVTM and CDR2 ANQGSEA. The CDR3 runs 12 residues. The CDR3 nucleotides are TGCAGCGGGGGACAGGGTAGGGACGAGCAGTACTTC. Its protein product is CSGGQGRDEQYF.

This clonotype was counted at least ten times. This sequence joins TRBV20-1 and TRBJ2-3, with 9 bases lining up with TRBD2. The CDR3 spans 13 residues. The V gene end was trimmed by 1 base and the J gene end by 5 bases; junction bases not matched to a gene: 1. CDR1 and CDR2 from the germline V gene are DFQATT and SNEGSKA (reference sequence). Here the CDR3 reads CSARGGRGDTQYF. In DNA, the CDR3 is TGCAGTGCTAGAGGCGGGAGGGGAGATACGCAGTATTTT.

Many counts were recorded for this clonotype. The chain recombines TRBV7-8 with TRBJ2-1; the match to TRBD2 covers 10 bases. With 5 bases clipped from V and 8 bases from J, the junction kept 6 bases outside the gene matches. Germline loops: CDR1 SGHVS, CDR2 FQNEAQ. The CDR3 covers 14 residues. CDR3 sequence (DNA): TGTGCCAGCAGCCGCTCTACTAGCGGGGATGAGCAGTTCTTC. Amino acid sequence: CASSRSTSGDEQFF.

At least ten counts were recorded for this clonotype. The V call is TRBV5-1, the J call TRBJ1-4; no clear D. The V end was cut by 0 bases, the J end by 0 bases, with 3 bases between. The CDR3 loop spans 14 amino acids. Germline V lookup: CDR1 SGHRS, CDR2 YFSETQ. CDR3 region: CASSLGTTNEKLFF. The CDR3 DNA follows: TGCGCCAGCAGCTTGGGAACAACTAATGAAAAACTGTTTTTT.

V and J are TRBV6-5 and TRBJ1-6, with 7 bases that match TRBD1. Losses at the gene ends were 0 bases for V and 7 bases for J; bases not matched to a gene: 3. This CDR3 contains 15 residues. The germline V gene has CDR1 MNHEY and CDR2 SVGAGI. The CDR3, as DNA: TGTGCCAGCAGTTACTCGGGGACAGTCAATTCACCCCTCCACTTT. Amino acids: CASSYSGTVNSPLHF.

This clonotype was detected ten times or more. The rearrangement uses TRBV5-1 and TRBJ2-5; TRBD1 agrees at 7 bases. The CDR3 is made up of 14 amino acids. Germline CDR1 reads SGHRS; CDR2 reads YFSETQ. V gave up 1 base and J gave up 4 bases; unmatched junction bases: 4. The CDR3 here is CASSLSTGRETQYF. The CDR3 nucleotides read TGCGCCAGCAGCTTGTCGACAGGGCGAGAGACCCAGTACTTC. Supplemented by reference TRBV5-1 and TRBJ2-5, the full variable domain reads KAGVTQTPRYLIKTRGQQVTLSCSPISGHRSVSWYQQTPGQGLQFLFEYFSETQRNKGNFPGRFSGRQFSNSRSEMNVSTLELGDSALYLCASSLSTGRETQYFGPGTRLLVL.

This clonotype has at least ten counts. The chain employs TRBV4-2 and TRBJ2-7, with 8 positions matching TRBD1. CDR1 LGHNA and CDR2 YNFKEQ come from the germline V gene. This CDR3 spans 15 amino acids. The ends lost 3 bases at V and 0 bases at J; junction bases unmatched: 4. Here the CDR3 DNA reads TGTGCCAGCAGCCAGCGGGACAGGACCTCCTACGAGCAGTACTTC. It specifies CASSQRDRTSYEQYF.

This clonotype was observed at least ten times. CDR3 sequence (DNA): TGTGCCAGCAGTAGGGGACTAGCGGGTTTCAATGAGCAGTTCTTC. It yields the protein CASSRGLAGFNEQFF. The V and J genes are TRBV6-2 or TRBV6-3 and TRBJ2-1; 12 bases agree with TRBD2. The germline gives CDR1 MNHEY, CDR2 SVGEGT. Unmatched junction bases numbered 5, after V lost 5 bases and J lost 6 bases. This CDR3 is 15 amino acids long.

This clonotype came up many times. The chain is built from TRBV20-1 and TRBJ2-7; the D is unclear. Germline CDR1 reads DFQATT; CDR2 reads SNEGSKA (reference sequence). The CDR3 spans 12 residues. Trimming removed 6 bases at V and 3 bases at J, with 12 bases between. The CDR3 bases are TGCAGTGCCGAACGCTGGGGCTACGAGCAGTACTTC. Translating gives CSAERWGYEQYF.